This T cell receptor (beta chain) originates from a study of T-cell reconstitution after alpha-beta-depleted transplantation in children. Trimming shortened V by 3 bases and J by 0 bases, and 15 bases separated the two germline ends. The germline gives CDR1 SNHLY, CDR2 FYNNEI. The CDR3 runs to 17 residues. Library preparation (for TCRbeta) was performed with unique molecular identifiers. TCRdb redid the calling of the PCR reads with MiXCR, one entry per CDR3 protein. This sample carries approximately 640,000 distinct CDR3 sequences, 16% of them seen once, and the ten largest clones take around 0.96%.

The sequencing here drew on PBMCs from the stem cell graft donor, taken from the stem cell graft. The chain combines TRBV2 with TRBJ2-1, with D maybe TRBD2 (5 bases). The origin of this receptor is a human donor who donated a stem cell graft to a child with acute myeloid leukemia. CDR3 coding DNA: TGTGCCAGCAGTGATTCTGAGGACTCGAGCTCCTACAATGAGCAGTTCTTC. This translates into CASSDSEDSSSYNEQFF.